What follows are 23 T cell receptor beta chains derived from one specimen sequenced in a study of molecular identifiers for immune sequencing clone quantification. TCRdb recomputed calls from the PCR reads with MiXCR, one row per CDR3 protein. The profile shows about half a million distinct CDR3 sequences, 25% of them singletons. The sample consisted of naive CD8+ T cells from blood, with Jurkat cell RNA spiked in. Subset meaning: FACS-sorted CD8+CD4-CCR7+CD45RA+ naive T cells. The receptors were gathered from a human donor in good health. Some libraries in this study had Jurkat cell RNA spiked in.

The gene calls are TRBV4-1 and TRBJ2-3; TRBD2 matches 11 bases. CDR3 length equals 20 residues. Germline V gives CDR1 MGHRA, CDR2 YSYEKL. After removal of 3 bases from V and 0 bases from J, the junction contained 14 bases not matched to a gene. The CDR3 nucleotides are TGCGCCAGCAGCCAGTCGCCCCTAGCGGGGGGCTACCTTAGCACAGATACGCAGTATTTT. It yields the protein CASSQSPLAGGYLSTDTQYF.

A word on this clonotype: Being one base from a much bigger clone, this may be a read error. The V gene is TRBV13, the J gene TRBJ1-2; possibly TRBD1 for D (5 bases). Germline V gives CDR1 PRHDT, CDR2 FYEKMQ (reference sequence). Trimming took 0 bases from V and 4 from J, leaving 15 bases between them. This CDR3 is 16 amino acids long. This chain's CDR3 is CASSLGLGALAYGYTF. In nucleotides, the CDR3 is TGTGCCAGCAGCTTAGGCCTAGGGGCCCTGGCCTATGGCTACACCTTC.

This clonotype was counted ten times or more. This sequence joins TRBV5-6 and TRBJ2-3; TRBD2 matches at 9 bases. CDR3 size: 16 residues. The germline CDR1 and CDR2 sequences are SGHDT and YYEEEE. The J segment lost 5 bases and the V segment lost 1 base, leaving 8 bases of the junction unmatched. The DNA of the CDR3 is TGTGCCAGCAGCTTGACGGCGGGGGGGCCTGTAGATACGCAGTATTTT. Protein sequence: CASSLTAGGPVDTQYF.

At least ten counts were recorded for this clonotype. The DNA of the CDR3 is TGCGCCAGCAGCAGACTCCCTAGCGGGGGGTTATCCCAAGAGACCCAGTACTTC. It specifies CASSRLPSGGLSQETQYF. The rearrangement links TRBV5-1 to TRBJ2-5, with TRBD2 matching 11 bases. CDR3 length equals 18 residues. CDR1 is SGHRS, CDR2 YFSETQ, per germline. Trimming cost V 4 bases and J 1 base; bases outside gene matches: 12.

V gene TRBV28 combines with J gene TRBJ2-3, with 10 bases that match TRBD2. The germline V gene encodes CDR1 MDHEN and CDR2 SYDVKM. J was trimmed by 4 bases and V by 6 bases; bases with no gene match: 19. The length of the CDR3 is 19 residues. CDR3 bases: TGTGCCAGCAGCCCGTGGTCAGGGGGTAGCGGGAGGTCGGCAGATACGCAGTATTTT. This sequence encodes CASSPWSGGSGRSADTQYF. The full variable domain, rest sourced from reference TRBV28 and TRBJ2-3, is DVKVTQSSRYLVKRTGEKVFLECVQDMDHENMFWYRQDPGLGLRLIYFSYDVKMKEKGDIPEGYSVSREKKERFSLILESASTNQTSMYLCASSPWSGGSGRSADTQYFGPGTRLTVL.

This clonotype showed up many times. The CDR3 loop is CASTVVAGEADTQYF. The CDR3 nucleotides read TGTGCCAGCACGGTGGTAGCGGGGGAGGCAGATACGCAGTATTTT. V and J are TRBV2 and TRBJ2-3, with 9 bases matching TRBD2. Germline trimming cut 7 bases from V and 4 bases from J; bases unmatched to any gene: 9. The CDR3 loop spans 15 amino acids. Germline loops: CDR1 SNHLY, CDR2 FYNNEI.

This clonotype was counted between two and nine times. This chain's CDR3 is CASSYSGLVGDEQFF. In nucleotides, the CDR3 is TGTGCCAGCAGTTACTCCGGGCTAGTTGGCGATGAGCAGTTCTTC. The rearrangement uses TRBV6-2 or TRBV6-3 and TRBJ2-1; D not certain. V lost 0 bases and J 8 bases, leaving 14 bases between the germline ends. This CDR3 region has 15 residues. Germline CDR1 and CDR2: MNHEY and SVGEGT.

This clonotype was counted only a few times. This chain joins TRBV28 and TRBJ2-7; no firm D call. CDR1 and CDR2 (germline): MDHEN, SYDVKM. The CDR3 loop spans 13 amino acids. Trimming took off 5 bases at V and 3 bases at J, with 11 bases between the two ends. The CDR3, as DNA: TGTGCCAGCAGTAAACAGCTACACTACGAGCAGTACTTC. It yields the protein CASSKQLHYEQYF.

A word on this clonotype: Since a much larger clone is just one base distant, this may be a read error. The rearrangement links TRBV30 to TRBJ2-3; no definite D call. This CDR3 contains 12 residues. CDR1 is GTSNPN, CDR2 SVGIG, per germline (reference sequence). The CDR3 spells CAWSGRADAQYF. The CDR3 bases are TGTGCCTGGAGTGGACGGGCAGATGCGCAGTATTTT.

Points on this clonotype: The final CDR3 position lacks the conserved phenylalanine or tryptophan, pointing to a likely read error. The chain uses TRBV9 and TRBJ2-5, with a possible D match to TRBD1 (6 bases). Germline CDR1 SGDLS, CDR2 YYNGEE. CDR3 length equals 16 residues. Trimming took 3 bases from V and 4 from J, leaving 19 bases between them. CDR3 loop: CASSALGQKAGETQYL. CDR3 coding DNA: TGTGCCAGCAGCGCACTCGGACAGAAAGCCGGAGAGACCCAGTACCTC.

On this clonotype itself: The CDR3 end shows no conserved phenylalanine or tryptophan, and so a read error is likely. The chain uses TRBV6-1 and TRBJ2-7, with 9 bases matching TRBD1. This CDR3 is 13 amino acids long. With 1 base clipped from V and 6 bases from J, the junction kept 1 base outside the gene matches. CDR1 is MNHNS and CDR2 is SASEGT in the germline V gene. The CDR3, as DNA: TGTGCCAGCAGTGAAGGGGGACAGGGCGAGCAGTACCTC. Residues: CASSEGGQGEQYL.

As concerns this clonotype: A much larger clone differs from this one at a single base, so this may be a read error. The V gene is TRBV12-3 or TRBV12-4, the J gene TRBJ2-1; 12 bases align to TRBD2. The CDR3 consists of 15 residues. Germline trimming cut 4 bases from V and 11 bases from J; bases unmatched to any gene: 9. The CDR3 bases are TGTGCCAGCAGTTCTCCTAGCGGGAGGGCCGATAAGCAGTTCTTC. It specifies CASSSPSGRADKQFF.

In this sample, this clonotype turned up many times. This chain joins TRBV29-1 and TRBJ2-5; 10 bases align to TRBD2. This CDR3 comprises 13 residues. V lost 7 bases to trimming and J lost 5 bases; unmatched junction nucleotides: 7. Germline values: CDR1 SQVTM, CDR2 ANQGSEA. Here the CDR3 DNA reads TGCAGCGGACGGCTAGCGGGAGTGGAGACCCAGTACTTC. It encodes CSGRLAGVETQYF.

This clonotype was observed at least ten times. The V gene is TRBV4-1, the J gene TRBJ2-6; D could derive from TRBD1 or TRBD2 (5 bases each). From germline, CDR1 is MGHRA and CDR2 YSYEKL. The CDR3 length is 16 residues. Trimming shortened V by 0 bases and J by 5 bases, and 11 bases separated the two germline ends. The CDR3 DNA follows: TGCGCCAGCAGCCAAGATGGCCAGGGACGGGCCAACGTCCTGACTTTC. It yields the protein CASSQDGQGRANVLTF.

In its sample, this clonotype was seen once. This may come from a read error, since a much larger clone is one base off. Because the CDR3 is missing its conserved closing phenylalanine or tryptophan, this is likely a read error. The chain carries TRBV6-5 and TRBJ1-1, with D possibly matching TRBD1 (5 bases). With 5 bases removed from V and 6 bases from J, the gap between germline ends came to 22 bases. Germline-derived CDR1 and CDR2 are MNHEY and SVGAGI. This CDR3 is 16 amino acids long. The CDR3 sequence: CASSPILGVPDAEAFL. CDR3 nucleotides: TGTGCCAGCAGTCCGATCCTGGGGGTCCCAGACGCTGAAGCTTTCCTT.

This clonotype was detected only once. A much bigger clone sits one base away, suggesting this may be a read error. The DNA of the CDR3 is TGTGCCAGCAGTGAGATAGGTGTGGACACCGGGGAGCTGTCTTTT. Protein sequence: CASSEIGVDTGELSF. The chain links TRBV27 to TRBJ2-2; D might be TRBD1 or TRBD2, each matching 5 bases. The germline V gene encodes CDR1 MNHEY and CDR2 SMNVEV (reference sequence). The CDR3 runs 15 residues.

A word on this clonotype: A single base separates this from a much larger clone, so it may be a read error. The conserved phenylalanine or tryptophan is not found at the CDR3 terminus, so this likely reflects a read error. The genes are TRBV4-3 and TRBJ2-7, with 7 bases matching TRBD2. Looked up from germline, CDR1 is LGHNA and CDR2 is YSLEER. The V gene end was trimmed by 0 bases and the J gene end by 6 bases; junction bases not matched to a gene: 8. CDR3 size: 15 residues. Here the CDR3 reads CASSQEGGSWGEQYS. The CDR3 DNA follows: TGCGCCAGCAGCCAAGAAGGCGGGAGTTGGGGCGAGCAGTACTCC.

This clonotype was seen at least ten times. The chain carries TRBV30 and TRBJ2-1; D unclear. Looked up from germline, CDR1 is GTSNPN and CDR2 is SVGIG (reference sequence). Trimming removed 2 bases at V and 8 bases at J, with 7 bases between. CDR3 length equals 11 residues. CDR3 bases: TGTGCCTGGAGTCCCTCTGATGAGCAGTTCTTC. Protein: CAWSPSDEQFF. Supplemented by reference TRBV30 and TRBJ2-1, the full variable domain reads SQTIHQWPATLVQPVGSPLSLECTVEGTSNPNLYWYRQAAGRGLQLLFYSVGIGQISSEVPQNLSASRPQDRQFILSSKKLLLSDSGFYLCAWSPSDEQFFGPGTRLTVL.

With respect to this clonotype: One base away lies a much larger clone, so this may be a sequencing read error. This chain's CDR3 is CASSLAGQGNTGAFF. The CDR3 DNA reads as TGTGCCAGCAGCTTAGCGGGACAGGGAAACACTGGAGCTTTCTTT. The chain employs TRBV7-3 and TRBJ1-1; 9 nucleotides match TRBD1. Germline lookup yields CDR1 SGHTA and CDR2 FQGTGA. CDR3 length equals 15 residues.

This chain joins TRBV9 and TRBJ2-5; TRBD1 might be the D (6 bases). Germline lookup yields CDR1 SGDLS and CDR2 YYNGEE. The CDR3 sequence is 15 residues long. V lost 1 base to trimming and J lost 4 bases, with 14 bases between them. CDR3: CASSVSQGFLETQYF. For the CDR3, the DNA is TGTGCCAGCAGCGTATCACAGGGTTTTCTAGAGACCCAGTACTTC. Combining the CDR3 with reference TRBV9 and TRBJ2-5 gives the whole variable domain DSGVTQTPKHLITATGQRVTLRCSPRSGDLSVYWYQQSLDQGLQFLIQYYNGEERAKGNILERFSAQQFPDLHSELNLSSLELGDSALYFCASSVSQGFLETQYFGPGTRLLVL.

This clonotype has ten or more counts. The chain uses TRBV29-1 and TRBJ2-6; D is ambiguous. V dropped 6 bases and J dropped 2 bases, with 11 bases sitting between them. The CDR3 runs to 14 residues. Germline loops: CDR1 SQVTM, CDR2 ANQGSEA. CDR3 nucleotides: TGCAGCGTCCCCGTGGGTGCTGGGGCCAACGTCCTGACTTTC. As protein: CSVPVGAGANVLTF.

Details on this clonotype: A much larger clone is a single base away; this may be a read error. The V call is TRBV12-3 or TRBV12-4, the J call TRBJ1-2, with 7 positions matching TRBD1. The CDR3 consists of 14 residues. CDR3 amino acids: CASSWTGPNYGYAF. CDR3 DNA sequence: TGTGCCAGCAGCTGGACAGGCCCCAACTATGGCTACGCCTTC.

The chain uses TRBV6-5 and TRBJ2-2; possible D gene TRBD1, 5 bases. The V gene's germline CDR1 is MNHEY and CDR2 SVGAGI. V was trimmed by 2 bases and J by 1 base, leaving 5 bases between them. This CDR3 contains 14 residues. CDR3 sequence (DNA): TGTGCCAGCAGTTACCAGGGGAACACCGGGGAGCTGTTTTTT. It yields the protein CASSYQGNTGELFF.